This entry lists 25 T cell receptor beta chains sequenced from one sample in a study of blood T cell repertoires in COVID-19 (TCRdb year 2020). To prepare the library, the immunoSEQ multiplex PCR assay was applied. Imported from immuneACCESS, the table was reduced by TCRdb to in-frame sequences with V and J called. These copies leave out some clones; in studies compared against another copy, an unresolved V gene accounts for under half, and the cause of the remainder is not known. Here the sample has under 450,000 clones; just over 90% occur a single time. The ten largest clonotypes hold around 0.94% of the sample. The sequencing input was PBMCs or T cells enriched from blood (not recorded which). All receptors derive from a woman aged 40-49 years who had been exposed to COVID-19.

DNA for the CDR3: TGTGCCAGCAGGGGACAGTCCCAAGAGACCCAGTACTTC. This encodes CASRGQSQETQYF. The chain couples TRBV9 to TRBJ2-5; 7 bases agree with TRBD1. Germline-derived CDR1 and CDR2 are SGDLS and YYNGEE. The CDR3 totals 13 residues. V lost 5 bases and J lost 1; bases outside the gene matches: 2.

The rearrangement links TRBV29-1 to TRBJ2-7; tentatively, D is TRBD2 (6 bases). This CDR3 spans 12 amino acids. The germline V gene has CDR1 SQVTM and CDR2 ANQGSEA. Trimming took off 5 bases at V and 2 bases at J, with 10 bases between the two ends. This CDR3 is CSVCPGAYEQYF. Written as DNA, the CDR3 is TGCAGCGTTTGCCCGGGAGCCTACGAGCAGTACTTC.

The J gene is TRBJ1-2, the V gene TRBV30; a weak D match, TRBD1 (6 bases). This CDR3 spans 12 amino acids. Per germline, CDR1 GTSNPN and CDR2 SVGIG (reference sequence). V was pared by 4 bases and J by 2 bases, with 8 bases between. CDR3 sequence (DNA): TGTGCCTGGACAACAGGGAACTATGGCTACACCTTC. Translation gives CAWTTGNYGYTF. Using reference TRBV30 and TRBJ1-2 for the parts outside the CDR3, the full variable domain is SQTIHQWPATLVQPVGSPLSLECTVEGTSNPNLYWYRQAAGRGLQLLFYSVGIGQISSEVPQNLSASRPQDRQFILSSKKLLLSDSGFYLCAWTTGNYGYTFGSGTRLTVV.

This chain uses TRBV6-2 or TRBV6-3 with TRBJ2-3, with D unclear. The CDR3 loop spans 14 amino acids. The V gene lost 6 bases and the J gene lost 2 bases, with 12 bases spanning the gap. Per the germline V gene, CDR1 is MNHEY and CDR2 is SVGEGT. CDR3: CASSAVPPTDTQYF. The CDR3 DNA sequence: TGTGCCAGCAGCGCGGTTCCCCCCACAGATACGCAGTATTTT.

The J gene is TRBJ2-7, the V gene TRBV12-5, with D uncertain. V lost 3 bases and J lost 7, with 10 bases in between. The CDR3 has 12 amino acids. CDR1 and CDR2 from the germline V gene are LGHNT and FRNRAP. CDR3 residues: CASGFGTGEQYF. DNA for the CDR3: TGTGCTAGTGGTTTCGGTACGGGTGAGCAGTACTTC.

This chain uses TRBV7-9 with TRBJ1-1, with D maybe TRBD1 (6 bases). This CDR3 is built from 15 residues. V lost 1 base and J 2 bases, leaving 11 bases between the germline ends. Per germline, CDR1 SEHNR and CDR2 FQNEAQ (reference sequence). CDR3 DNA: TGTGCCAGCAGCTTAGTGACAGGTTCAAACACTGAAGCTTTCTTT. Its translation is CASSLVTGSNTEAFF.

V usage is TRBV19 and J usage is TRBJ2-2; the D is unclear. CDR1 is LNHDA and CDR2 is SQIVND in the germline V gene (reference sequence). The CDR3 is made up of 16 amino acids. Deletions cut 1 base from V and 1 base from J, with 10 bases between. The CDR3 nucleotides are TGTGCCAGTAGTATAGGTCCAGTGTTGAACACCGGGGAGCTGTTTTTT. It encodes CASSIGPVLNTGELFF.

V gene TRBV6-2 or TRBV6-3 combines with J gene TRBJ1-5, with D tentatively TRBD1 (5 bases). Looked up from germline, CDR1 is MNHEY and CDR2 is SVGEGT. Trimming removed 0 bases from V and 3 bases from J, with 9 bases in between. This CDR3 is 15 amino acids long. CDR3 DNA sequence: TGTGCCAGCAGTTACTCTTCAGGGTTCAATCAGCCCCAGCATTTT. Translating it yields CASSYSSGFNQPQHF.

This sequence joins TRBV6-5 and TRBJ2-7; 7 bases agree with TRBD1. J gave up 3 bases and V 6 bases, and 8 bases lay outside the gene matches. CDR3 length: 14 residues. Germline values: CDR1 MNHEY, CDR2 SVGAGI. CDR3 sequence reads: CASSQQGYSYEQYF. As DNA, the CDR3 is TGTGCCAGCAGCCAACAGGGGTACAGCTACGAGCAGTACTTC.

The chain links TRBV5-1 to TRBJ2-7; 7 nucleotides match TRBD1. V shed 4 bases and J 1 base; nucleotides not matched to a gene: 8. Germline lookup yields CDR1 SGHRS and CDR2 YFSETQ. The CDR3 extends over 15 amino acids. The CDR3 bases are TGCGCCAGCAGCCCGAGGTCAGGGGGATCCTACGAGCAGTACTTC. Protein sequence: CASSPRSGGSYEQYF.

The chain uses TRBV6-5 and TRBJ2-5; TRBD2 is a possible D gene (5 bases). The germline V and J ends were trimmed by 5 bases and 11 bases, with 15 bases remaining between them. Germline-derived CDR1 and CDR2 are MNHEY and SVGAGI. The CDR3 consists of 12 residues. CDR3 in amino acids: CASSPPDSAQYF. The CDR3, as DNA: TGTGCCAGCAGTCCTCCTGATAGCGCTCAGTACTTC.

The J gene is TRBJ2-3, the V gene TRBV6-5; D is ambiguous. Germline CDR1 and CDR2: MNHEY and SVGAGI. Trimming shortened V by 2 bases and J by 2 bases, and 11 bases separated the two germline ends. This CDR3 comprises 15 residues. Here the CDR3 reads CASSYVAVATDTQYF. In DNA form, the CDR3 reads TGTGCCAGCAGTTACGTGGCAGTGGCCACAGATACGCAGTATTTT.

In DNA form, the CDR3 reads TGTGCCAGCTCACCGAGTAGGGGGAACACTGAAGCTTTCTTT. Its protein product is CASSPSRGNTEAFF. The chain combines TRBV18 with TRBJ1-1, with D possibly matching TRBD1 (5 bases). V was shortened by 3 bases and J by 1 base, with 9 bases between the two germline ends. The CDR3 sequence is 14 residues long. The germline CDR1 and CDR2 sequences are KGHSH and LQKENI.

The gene calls are TRBV7-8 and TRBJ1-1, with 8 bases matching TRBD1. CDR3 length: 14 residues. Trimming cost V 5 bases and J 7 bases; bases outside gene matches: 9. From germline, CDR1 is SGHVS and CDR2 FQNEAQ. This chain's CDR3 is CASSRGGGQGEAFF. CDR3 coding DNA: TGTGCCAGCAGCCGAGGGGGCGGACAGGGTGAAGCTTTCTTT. Full variable domain (missing parts from reference TRBV7-8 and TRBJ1-1): GAGVSQSPRYKVAKRGQDVALRCDPISGHVSLFWYQQALGQGPEFLTYFQNEAQLDKSGLPSDRFFAERPEGSVSTLKIQRTQQEDSAVYLCASSRGGGQGEAFFGQGTRLTVV.

This clone was seen once. The chain links TRBV5-1 to TRBJ2-2; 8 bases align to TRBD2. There are 17 residues in the CDR3. The junction had 10 bases not matched to a gene; V was cut back by 2 bases and J by 4 bases. Germline-derived CDR1 and CDR2 are SGHRS and YFSETQ. For the CDR3, the DNA is TGCGCCAGCAGCTTCAATCAAGCGGGGGTCATCACCGGGGAGCTGTTTTTT. This sequence encodes CASSFNQAGVITGELFF. The complete variable domain, with remaining parts taken from reference TRBV5-1 and TRBJ2-2, reads KAGVTQTPRYLIKTRGQQVTLSCSPISGHRSVSWYQQTPGQGLQFLFEYFSETQRNKGNFPGRFSGRQFSNSRSEMNVSTLELGDSALYLCASSFNQAGVITGELFFGEGSRLTVL.

This sequence joins TRBV19 and TRBJ1-3; 8 bases agree with TRBD1. J was trimmed by 4 bases and V by 3 bases; bases with no gene match: 8. This CDR3 comprises 16 residues. CDR1 and CDR2 from the germline V gene are LNHDA and SQIVND (reference sequence). CDR3: CASSILQGAVGNTIYF. The CDR3 bases are TGTGCCAGTAGTATTCTCCAGGGGGCAGTGGGAAACACCATATATTTT. The full variable domain, its missing parts supplied by reference TRBV19 and TRBJ1-3, is DGGITQSPKYLFRKEGQNVTLSCEQNLNHDAMYWYRQDPGQGLRLIYYSQIVNDFQKGDIAEGYSVSREKKESFPLTVTSAQKNPTAFYLCASSILQGAVGNTIYFGEGSWLTVV.

The chain is built from TRBV18 and TRBJ2-7, with TRBD2 identical over 7 bases. V shed 2 bases and J 6 bases; nucleotides not matched to a gene: 4. The V gene's germline CDR1 is KGHSH and CDR2 LQKENI. CDR3 size: 13 residues. The CDR3 protein is CASSPGGGREQYF. The CDR3, as DNA: TGTGCCAGCTCACCAGGCGGGGGTCGCGAGCAGTACTTC.

This chain links TRBV24-1 with TRBJ1-2; D uncertain. CDR1 KGHDR and CDR2 SFDVKD come from the germline V gene. The length of the CDR3 is 14 residues. V lost 3 bases and J 6 bases, leaving 13 bases between the germline ends. In DNA, the CDR3 is TGTGCCACCAGTGATCCGCCACGAGAACATGGCTACACCTTC. Translated: CATSDPPREHGYTF.

The rearrangement links TRBV7-9 to TRBJ1-1; 7 bases are a match to TRBD1. Trimming removed 5 bases from V and 0 bases from J; junction bases left unmatched: 6. CDR1 and CDR2 (germline): SEHNR, FQNEAQ (reference sequence). The CDR3 has 15 residues. The CDR3: CASSTQGQLNTEAFF. CDR3 in DNA: TGTGCCAGCAGCACCCAGGGACAGTTGAACACTGAAGCTTTCTTT.

The chain joins TRBV5-1 to TRBJ1-1; D gene uncertain. Germline V gives CDR1 SGHRS, CDR2 YFSETQ. With 0 bases removed from V and 0 bases from J, the gap between germline ends came to 6 bases. This CDR3 has 14 amino acids. This chain's CDR3 is CASSLVHLNTEAFF. CDR3 DNA: TGCGCCAGCAGCTTGGTACACCTGAACACTGAAGCTTTCTTT. Full variable domain (missing parts from reference TRBV5-1 and TRBJ1-1): KAGVTQTPRYLIKTRGQQVTLSCSPISGHRSVSWYQQTPGQGLQFLFEYFSETQRNKGNFPGRFSGRQFSNSRSEMNVSTLELGDSALYLCASSLVHLNTEAFFGQGTRLTVV.

The table lists this clone with a count of one. The gene calls are TRBV28 and TRBJ1-2; no reliable D call. The CDR3 spans 13 residues. V lost 4 bases and J 8 bases, leaving 14 bases between the germline ends. Per germline, CDR1 MDHEN and CDR2 SYDVKM. CDR3 nucleotide sequence: TGTGCCAGCAGTTCCCAACCGGGAGCCGGCTACACCTTC. It translates to CASSSQPGAGYTF.

This clone was recorded once. The chain combines TRBV9 with TRBJ2-2, with D maybe TRBD2 (6 bases). Germline CDR1 is SGDLS and CDR2 is YYNGEE. The CDR3 is 15 residues long. The ends were cut back, 4 bases at V and 1 base at J, with 11 bases in the middle. This chain's CDR3 is CASSRSGRNTGELFF. In DNA, the CDR3 is TGTGCCAGCAGCCGGAGCGGGCGGAACACCGGGGAGCTGTTTTTT.

The chain uses TRBV19 and TRBJ2-1, with 8 bases identical to TRBD1. The V and J ends lost 5 bases and 9 bases, in that order; junction bases with no gene match: 9. Germline V CDR1 and CDR2: LNHDA, SQIVND (reference sequence). The length of the CDR3 is 14 residues. CDR3 coding DNA: TGTGCCAGTAGTGGACAGGGTTTTCTCGGTGAGCAGTTCTTC. Translated, it gives CASSGQGFLGEQFF. Full variable domain (outside the CDR3, taken from reference TRBV19 and TRBJ2-1): DGGITQSPKYLFRKEGQNVTLSCEQNLNHDAMYWYRQDPGQGLRLIYYSQIVNDFQKGDIAEGYSVSREKKESFPLTVTSAQKNPTAFYLCASSGQGFLGEQFFGPGTRLTVL.

V gene TRBV5-4 combines with J gene TRBJ2-3; 9 nucleotides agree with TRBD2. Germline loops: CDR1 SGHNT, CDR2 YYREEE (reference sequence). The CDR3 has 16 amino acids. V trimming: 4 bases; J trimming: 2 bases; junction bases outside the gene matches: 8. The CDR3 DNA sequence: TGTGCCAGCAGCCATGGCGTAGCGGGGGTCACAGATACGCAGTATTTT. Its protein is CASSHGVAGVTDTQYF.

This chain joins TRBV5-1 and TRBJ1-2, with a possible D match to TRBD1 (5 bases). The CDR3 covers 16 residues. The V end lost 0 bases, the J end lost 4 bases, and 16 bases lay between the germline ends. CDR1 SGHRS and CDR2 YFSETQ come from the germline V gene. The CDR3 nucleotides read TGCGCCAGCAGCTTGGCCCCGGGGGTGGGTCCCTATGGCTACACCTTC. Amino acid sequence: CASSLAPGVGPYGYTF.